This T cell receptor (beta chain) was captured in a study of cytomegalovirus exposure and HLA in healthy donors. The PCR ran on 60 Vbeta and 13 Jbeta primers. Data came from immunoSEQ multiplex PCR; TCRdb stores just in-frame clones and leaves some out. The sample consists of 130,000 or so clones, roughly 82% of them appearing once. Germline lookup yields CDR1 SGHAT and CDR2 FQNNGV. Unmatched junction bases numbered 3, after V lost 1 base and J lost 3 bases. The CDR3 is 15 residues long. V usage is TRBV11-2 and J usage is TRBJ2-7, with TRBD1 identical over 10 bases. This clonotype was sampled from a woman aged 18 to 35 in good health and CMV-seronegative. The sequencing sample was made of PBMCs. The CDR3 spells CASSLGDRGSYEQYF. The CDR3 DNA reads as TGTGCCAGCAGCTTAGGGGACAGGGGCAGCTACGAGCAGTACTTC.